These 7 T cell receptor beta chains were all obtained from the same sample, sequenced in a study of T cells in Graves' hyperthyroidism and ophthalmopathy (dated by TCRdb to the late 2010s). Libraries were made using multiplex PCR. Sequenced using an Illumina HiSeq 2000. Amplification of TCR beta CDR3 regions was carried out from RNA transcripts. For the first round of RT-PCR on the TCR CDR3, the HTBI primer set was used together with the Qiagen OneStep RT-PCR kit. TCRdb trimmed the raw reads at Q25, called clones with MiXCR and kept productive beta chains. Each record represents a unique CDR3 protein, reported with the most common genes and DNA among its rows. This sample holds 370,000 or so distinct CDR3 sequences; about 25% were observed only once. The top ten clones comprise less than 85% of the sample. Sequencing used blood. These TCRs come from a man in his forties or fifties with Graves' hyperthyroidism.

A note on this clonotype: Because it lacks the conserved phenylalanine or tryptophan at the end, this CDR3 is likely a read error. The V gene is TRBV2, the J gene TRBJ2-3; D call uncertain. Trimming took off 3 bases at V and 3 bases at J, with 10 bases between the two ends. Germline CDR1 and CDR2: SNHLY and FYNNEI. This CDR3 contains 14 residues. The CDR3 loop is CASSDSRMTDTQYL. The CDR3 coding sequence is TGTGCCAGCAGTGACTCCAGGATGACAGATACGCAGTATCTT.

The chain couples TRBV6-1 to TRBJ2-1; 9 nucleotides align to TRBD1. The CDR3 extends over 16 amino acids. J gave up 8 bases and V 4 bases, and 12 bases lay outside the gene matches. CDR1 MNHNS and CDR2 SASEGT come from the germline V gene. The CDR3 nucleotides read TGTGCCAGCAGTGGAAAGGTTGGACAGGGGTCGGATGAGCAGTTCTTC. Translated: CASSGKVGQGSDEQFF.

The chain is built from TRBV27 and TRBJ2-6; 7 positions match TRBD1. CDR1 and CDR2 from the germline V gene are MNHEY and SMNVEV (reference sequence). The CDR3 loop spans 17 amino acids. J lost 0 bases, V lost 6 bases, and 8 bases had no gene match. The CDR3: CASRSGTDFSGANVLTF. In DNA form, the CDR3 reads TGTGCCAGCAGATCCGGGACAGACTTCTCTGGGGCCAACGTCCTGACTTTC.

Comment on this clonotype: The germline gene is not matched at one end of the junction; a read error may be the cause. The chain links TRBV10-2 to TRBJ2-7, with D possibly TRBD1 on 5 matching bases. CDR1 and CDR2 from the germline V gene are WSHSY and SAAADI. The CDR3 spans 14 residues. DNA of the CDR3: TGCGCCAGCAGAGAGTCAAGGGGCTACTACGAGCAGTACTTC. Translated, it gives CASRESRGYYEQYF.

In its sample, this clonotype was seen many times. V usage is TRBV11-2 and J usage is TRBJ2-1; weak D call: TRBD1 (6 bases). CDR1 SGHAT and CDR2 FQNNGV come from the germline V gene. Between the trimmed V and J ends, which lost 1 base and 7 bases, there was a span of 17 bases. The CDR3 runs 16 residues. The CDR3 sequence: CASSLVRGSLGNEQFF. The CDR3, as DNA: TGTGCCAGCAGCTTAGTTAGGGGGAGTCTGGGGAATGAGCAGTTCTTC.

The rearrangement links TRBV19 to TRBJ2-7; D is possibly TRBD1 or TRBD2 (5 bases each). Trimming pared 5 bases from V and 2 bases from J, leaving 13 bases between. CDR1 is LNHDA and CDR2 is SQIVND in the germline V gene (reference sequence). CDR3 size: 14 residues. The CDR3 is CASSWGRTAYEQYF. The CDR3 coding sequence is TGTGCCAGTAGTTGGGGACGGACCGCCTACGAGCAGTACTTC.

This sequence joins TRBV2 and TRBJ1-1; tentative D call: TRBD1 (6 bases). V lost 6 bases, J lost 0 bases, and 8 bases lay in between. This CDR3 has 13 amino acids. The germline V gene encodes CDR1 SNHLY and CDR2 FYNNEI. CDR3 protein: CASRDSMNTEAFF. CDR3 nucleotides: TGTGCCAGCAGGGACAGCATGAACACTGAAGCTTTCTTT. Full variable domain (missing parts from reference TRBV2 and TRBJ1-1): EPEVTQTPSHQVTQMGQEVILRCVPISNHLYFYWYRQILGQKVEFLVSFYNNEISEKSEIFDDQFSVERPDGSNFTLKIRSTKLEDSAMYFCASRDSMNTEAFFGQGTRLTVV.